This passage covers 9 T cell receptor beta chains from one sample sequenced in a study of graft-versus-host responses after intestinal transplantation. These receptors lack a known antigen. Clones were read by immunoSEQ multiplex PCR, and TCRdb kept only the in-frame ones, dropping some. This table has fewer than 95,000 clones, just under 95% appearing once. Sequenced material: unstimulated CD8+ T cells sorted from spleen or lymph node cells, taken before transplant. The receptors originated from a human donor who was the organ donor for an intestinal transplant.

This clone has a handful of counts. The gene calls are TRBV9 and TRBJ2-1, with 9 bases that match TRBD2. V trimming: 0 bases; J trimming: 6 bases; junction bases outside the gene matches: 1. Germline V lookup: CDR1 SGDLS, CDR2 YYNGEE. The length of the CDR3 is 14 residues. The CDR3 sequence: CASSVDSGGNEQFF. CDR3 coding DNA: TGTGCCAGCAGCGTAGATAGCGGGGGCAATGAGCAGTTCTTC. The full variable domain, rest sourced from reference TRBV9 and TRBJ2-1, is DSGVTQTPKHLITATGQRVTLRCSPRSGDLSVYWYQQSLDQGLQFLIQYYNGEERAKGNILERFSAQQFPDLHSELNLSSLELGDSALYFCASSVDSGGNEQFFGPGTRLTVL.

The chain couples TRBV19 to TRBJ2-5; D may be TRBD1 (6 bases). The CDR3 runs 14 residues. Germline-derived CDR1 and CDR2 are LNHDA and SQIVND (reference sequence). Trimming shortened V by 1 base and J by 5 bases, and 11 bases separated the two germline ends. In nucleotides, the CDR3 is TGTGCCAGTAGTATAGTGGGGGCGGCGGAGACCCAGTACTTC. Translated, it gives CASSIVGAAETQYF. Using reference TRBV19 and TRBJ2-5 for the parts outside the CDR3, the full variable domain is DGGITQSPKYLFRKEGQNVTLSCEQNLNHDAMYWYRQDPGQGLRLIYYSQIVNDFQKGDIAEGYSVSREKKESFPLTVTSAQKNPTAFYLCASSIVGAAETQYFGPGTRLLVL.

This chain connects TRBV21-1 to TRBJ2-1; TRBD2, the D gene given by the table, was not confirmed from the DNA. TRBV21-1 is annotated as a pseudogene. The CDR3 runs to 15 residues. In DNA, the CDR3 is TGTGCCAGCAGCATAACTAGCGGGGGGACCAATGAGCAGTTCTTC. It encodes CASSITSGGTNEQFF.

The V call is TRBV2, the J call TRBJ1-1; 8 bases line up with TRBD1. V lost 7 bases, J lost 1 base, and 5 bases stayed unmatched. The CDR3 consists of 14 residues. The germline gives CDR1 SNHLY, CDR2 FYNNEI. The CDR3 sequence: CASTGTGTNTEAFF. Written as DNA, the CDR3 is TGTGCCAGCACAGGGACAGGAACGAACACTGAAGCTTTCTTT.

This chain connects TRBV7-9 to TRBJ2-1; TRBD2 aligns across 13 bases. Germline lookup yields CDR1 SEHNR and CDR2 FQNEAQ (reference sequence). The CDR3 contains 17 residues. The V segment lost 4 bases and the J segment 4 bases; nucleotides outside the gene matches: 7. CDR3: CASSSTTGLAGYNEQFF. CDR3 nucleotides: TGTGCCAGCAGCTCCACTACGGGACTAGCGGGGTACAATGAGCAGTTCTTC.

The chain joins TRBV9 to TRBJ2-1, with a weak D call TRBD2 (6 bases). Per the germline V gene, CDR1 is SGDLS and CDR2 is YYNGEE. CDR3 length: 14 amino acids. V was pared by 6 bases and J by 3 bases, with 13 bases between. The CDR3 sequence is CASNLGLDYNEQFF. CDR3 DNA: TGTGCCAGCAACCTGGGACTCGACTACAATGAGCAGTTCTTC.

The rearrangement links TRBV27 to TRBJ2-1, with unresolved D. From germline, CDR1 is MNHEY and CDR2 SMNVEV (reference sequence). The germline V and J ends were trimmed by 2 bases and 2 bases, with 4 bases remaining between them. The CDR3 is made up of 13 amino acids. The CDR3 is CASSLAAYNEQFF. The CDR3 DNA sequence: TGTGCCAGCAGTTTAGCAGCCTACAATGAGCAGTTCTTC.

This clone was seen just once. The chain uses TRBV7-3 and TRBJ2-2; D gene uncertain. Germline values: CDR1 SGHTA, CDR2 FQGTGA. The V gene lost 5 bases and the J gene lost 0 bases, with 7 bases spanning the gap. CDR3 size: 14 residues. The CDR3 sequence: CASSPDTNTGELFF. CDR3 in DNA: TGTGCCAGCAGCCCAGATACGAACACCGGGGAGCTGTTTTTT.

The V gene is TRBV18, the J gene TRBJ1-5, with 7 positions matching TRBD1. The trim removed 8 bases at V and 5 bases at J, leaving 12 bases unmatched. CDR1 is KGHSH and CDR2 is LQKENI in the germline V gene. The CDR3 is 15 residues long. The CDR3 DNA follows: TGTGCCAGCACTGCGGACAGGTCAAAGTATCAGCCCCAGCATTTT. This sequence encodes CASTADRSKYQPQHF.